The clone carrying this TCR beta chain was counted many times. RNA transcripts gave rise to amplified TCR beta CDR3 regions. The TCR CDR3 first-round RT-PCR relied on the HTBI primer set. MiXCR was run by TCRdb on the multiplex PCR reads, yielding one entry per CDR3 protein. The repertoire holds a few hundred thousand distinct CDR3 sequences, with roughly 15% as singletons. From germline, CDR1 is MDHEN and CDR2 SYDVKM. V was clipped by 7 bases and J by 2 bases, with 18 bases between them. The CDR3 loop spans 16 amino acids. The sample belongs to a study of T cells in Graves' hyperthyroidism and ophthalmopathy.

Material for sequencing was blood. The TCR comes from a woman aged 55-75 years with Graves' ophthalmopathy. V and J are TRBV28 and TRBJ2-1; possibly TRBD2 for D (7 bases). The DNA of the CDR3 is TGTGCCAGCACCCTGAGGGGGAGGGCCACCTACAATGAGCAGTTCTTC. Residues: CASTLRGRATYNEQFF.